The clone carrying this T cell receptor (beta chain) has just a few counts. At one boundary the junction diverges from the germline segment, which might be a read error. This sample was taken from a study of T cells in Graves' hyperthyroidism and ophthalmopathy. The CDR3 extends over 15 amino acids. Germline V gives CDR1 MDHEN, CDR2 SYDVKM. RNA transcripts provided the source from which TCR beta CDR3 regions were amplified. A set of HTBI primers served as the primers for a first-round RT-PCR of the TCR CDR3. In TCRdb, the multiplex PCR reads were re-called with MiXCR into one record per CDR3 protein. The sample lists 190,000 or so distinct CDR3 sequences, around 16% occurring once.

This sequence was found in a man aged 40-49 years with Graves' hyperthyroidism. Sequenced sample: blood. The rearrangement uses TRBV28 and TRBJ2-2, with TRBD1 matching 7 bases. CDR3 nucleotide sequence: TGTGCCAGCAGCACCGGGACAGTTCTAACCGGGGAGCTGCTTTTT. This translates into CASSTGTVLTGELLF.